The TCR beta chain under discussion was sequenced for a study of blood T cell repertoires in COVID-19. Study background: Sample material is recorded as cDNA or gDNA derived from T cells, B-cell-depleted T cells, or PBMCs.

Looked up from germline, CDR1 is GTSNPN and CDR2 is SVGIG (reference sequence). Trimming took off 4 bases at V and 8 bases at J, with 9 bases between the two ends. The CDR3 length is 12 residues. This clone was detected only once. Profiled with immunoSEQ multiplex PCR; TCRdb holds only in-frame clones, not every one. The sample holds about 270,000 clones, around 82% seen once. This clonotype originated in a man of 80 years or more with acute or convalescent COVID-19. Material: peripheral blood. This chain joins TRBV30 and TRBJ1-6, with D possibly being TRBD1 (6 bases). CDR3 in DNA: TGTGCCTGGAAGACAGGAGATTCACCCCTCCACTTT. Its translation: CAWKTGDSPLHF.